One sample yielded the 29 T cell receptor beta chains listed below, sequenced in a study of T cell responses to AZD1222 COVID-19 vaccine. The data were produced by immunoSEQ multiplex PCR, yet TCRdb's version contains in-frame clones alone and is incomplete. The table has 85,000 or so clones, more than 80% seen once. The material was peripheral blood, obtained on day 0 of AZD1222 vaccination. These receptor sequences come from an adult in good health.

V is TRBV28 and J is TRBJ1-2; D gene uncertain. Per germline, CDR1 MDHEN and CDR2 SYDVKM. Trimming took 5 bases from V and 4 from J, leaving 14 bases between them. The CDR3 has 14 amino acids. The CDR3 sequence is CASSPRSGSYGYTF. Here the CDR3 DNA reads TGTGCCAGCAGTCCTCGATCGGGATCCTATGGCTACACCTTC.

This clone was detected once. The gene calls are TRBV5-1 and TRBJ2-3, with 7 positions matching TRBD1. After removal of 4 bases from V and 3 bases from J, the junction contained 8 bases not matched to a gene. Germline V gene sequence: CDR1 SGHRS, CDR2 YFSETQ. The length of the CDR3 is 15 residues. CDR3 sequence (DNA): TGCGCCAGCAGCGTGAATCGACAGGGAACAGATACGCAGTATTTT. Protein product: CASSVNRQGTDTQYF.

The V call is TRBV4-1, the J call TRBJ1-2; D is undetermined. Germline assignment: CDR1 MGHRA and CDR2 YSYEKL. Trimming stripped 2 bases from V and 4 bases from J, with 14 bases between. This CDR3 is 15 amino acids long. CDR3 nucleotides: TGCGCCAGCAGCCAATTGTCCGACAATACCTATGGCTACACCTTC. It translates to CASSQLSDNTYGYTF.

The chain has TRBV18 and TRBJ1-3; D is undetermined. Germline values: CDR1 KGHSH, CDR2 LQKENI. Deletions cut 1 base from V and 5 bases from J, with 3 bases between. This CDR3 contains 12 residues. CDR3 in DNA: TGTGCCAGCTCACCACGCCGAAACACCATATATTTT. It yields the protein CASSPRRNTIYF.

V and J are TRBV29-1 and TRBJ1-2, with 7 positions matching TRBD1. Germline CDR1 SQVTM, CDR2 ANQGSEA. Germline trimming cut 2 bases from V and 3 bases from J; bases unmatched to any gene: 3. This CDR3 has 13 amino acids. The CDR3 sequence: CSVENRGDYGYTF. The CDR3 coding sequence is TGCAGCGTTGAAAACAGGGGTGACTATGGCTACACCTTC.

This clone was counted a single time. The gene calls are TRBV7-9 and TRBJ1-1; TRBD1 matches 8 bases. V was clipped by 4 bases and J by 7 bases; unmatched bases: 5. The CDR3 contains 13 residues. Germline lookup yields CDR1 SEHNR and CDR2 FQNEAQ (reference sequence). The CDR3: CASSSGTGLEAFF. Here the CDR3 DNA reads TGTGCCAGCAGCTCAGGGACAGGCCTTGAAGCTTTCTTT.

The rearrangement uses TRBV6-1 and TRBJ1-2; D gene unclear. Trimming stripped 1 base from V and 4 bases from J, with 7 bases between. The germline V gene has CDR1 MNHNS and CDR2 SASEGT. The CDR3 runs 13 residues. The CDR3 region is CASSEGGFYGYTF. CDR3 nucleotide sequence: TGTGCCAGCAGTGAAGGAGGGTTCTATGGCTACACCTTC.

The genes are TRBV5-1 and TRBJ1-1; 7 nucleotides agree with TRBD1. Germline V gene lookup returns CDR1 SGHRS and CDR2 YFSETQ. Losses at the gene ends were 2 bases for V and 4 bases for J; bases not matched to a gene: 14. This CDR3 is built from 17 residues. The DNA for the CDR3 is TGCGCCAGCAGCTTTCTTTCGGTGTACCAGGGGGGCACTGAAGCTTTCTTT. Residues: CASSFLSVYQGGTEAFF.

The genes are TRBV19 and TRBJ1-1, with 8 bases fitting TRBD1. The V segment lost 3 bases and the J segment 3 bases; nucleotides outside the gene matches: 12. In germline, CDR1 is LNHDA, CDR2 SQIVND (reference sequence). The CDR3 sequence is 17 residues long. The CDR3 DNA reads TGTGCCAGTAGTATTCCATCGACAGGGGCAGGGTACACTGAAGCTTTCTTT. Its translation is CASSIPSTGAGYTEAFF.

The V and J genes are TRBV3-1 (or the pseudogene TRBV3-2) and TRBJ2-1; no reliable D call. The CDR3 loop spans 15 amino acids. CDR1 is LGHDT, CDR2 YNNKEL, per germline (reference sequence). V gave up 0 bases and J gave up 8 bases, with 14 bases separating them. CDR3 sequence reads: CASSQDPVSTYEQFF. The CDR3 DNA sequence: TGTGCCAGCAGCCAAGATCCAGTTAGCACCTATGAGCAGTTCTTC.

The CDR3 DNA reads TGTGCCAGCAGTTTACGGGTAAACACTGAAGCTTTCTTT. As protein: CASSLRVNTEAFF. This chain connects TRBV12-3 or TRBV12-4 to TRBJ1-1; the D is unclear. V was trimmed by 2 bases and J by 2 bases, leaving 6 bases between them. The CDR3 is 13 amino acids.

The J gene is TRBJ2-7, the V gene TRBV11-2, with a weak D call TRBD1 (6 bases). Germline loops: CDR1 SGHAT, CDR2 FQNNGV. The V end lost 5 bases, the J end lost 4 bases, and 9 bases lay between the germline ends. CDR3 length: 12 residues. The CDR3 region is CASSQQGYEQYF. The CDR3 DNA reads TGTGCCAGCAGCCAACAGGGATACGAGCAGTACTTC. The full variable domain, with the rest looked up from reference TRBV11-2 and TRBJ2-7, is EAGVAQSPRYKIIEKRQSVAFWCNPISGHATLYWYQQILGQGPKLLIQFQNNGVVDDSQLPKDRFSAERLKGVDSTLKIQPAKLEDSAVYLCASSQQGYEQYFGPGTRLTVT.

The chain joins TRBV5-1 to TRBJ2-7, with TRBD2 matching over 8 bases. The CDR3 consists of 14 residues. Germline CDR1 and CDR2: SGHRS and YFSETQ. With 1 base clipped from V and 2 bases from J, the junction kept 2 bases outside the gene matches. The CDR3 region is CASSLSGGTYEQYF. The CDR3 coding sequence is TGCGCCAGCAGCTTGAGCGGGGGCACCTACGAGCAGTACTTC.

The rearrangement joins TRBV24-1 to TRBJ1-5; tentatively, D is TRBD1 (5 bases). Trimming removed 2 bases from V and 2 bases from J, with 12 bases in between. This CDR3 comprises 16 residues. Germline V gives CDR1 KGHDR, CDR2 SFDVKD. DNA of the CDR3: TGTGCCACCAGTGATTCCGGGACGTCCCGCAATCAGCCCCAGCATTTT. As protein: CATSDSGTSRNQPQHF.

J is TRBJ1-1 and V is TRBV27, with D uncertain. The V end was cut by 4 bases, the J end by 1 base, with 22 bases between. The CDR3 sequence is 18 residues long. Germline loops: CDR1 MNHEY, CDR2 SMNVEV (reference sequence). Here the CDR3 reads CASSSPPGVRMKNTEAFF. The CDR3 DNA reads as TGTGCCAGCAGTTCCCCCCCAGGAGTCCGGATGAAGAACACTGAAGCTTTCTTT.

The chain links TRBV6-5 to TRBJ1-2; D gene uncertain. The germline V and J ends were trimmed by 0 bases and 1 base, with 12 bases remaining between them. CDR1 is MNHEY and CDR2 is SVGAGI in the germline V gene. The length of the CDR3 is 16 residues. CDR3: CASSYSINSLNYGYTF. The CDR3 nucleotides read TGTGCCAGCAGTTACTCGATAAACAGTCTTAACTATGGCTACACCTTC.

This chain links TRBV29-1 with TRBJ2-7; 9 bases are shared with TRBD1. Germline trimming cut 2 bases from V and 6 bases from J; bases unmatched to any gene: 11. From germline, CDR1 is SQVTM and CDR2 ANQGSEA. This CDR3 contains 15 residues. The CDR3 DNA sequence: TGCAGCGTTGAATTTCTGGGTGACAGGGGGGGCGAGCAGTACTTC. It is translated as CSVEFLGDRGGEQYF.

The gene calls are TRBV7-2 and TRBJ1-6; no firm D call. V gave up 5 bases and J gave up 6 bases, with 11 bases separating them. The CDR3 has 14 amino acids. Germline-derived CDR1 and CDR2 are SGHTA and FQGNSA. The CDR3, as DNA: TGTGCCAGCAGCCTGATCGGGGTTAATTCACCCCTCCACTTT. This encodes CASSLIGVNSPLHF.

The rearrangement joins TRBV19 to TRBJ2-1; D might be TRBD1 (5 bases). V lost 5 bases to trimming and J lost 5 bases, with 13 bases between them. The length of the CDR3 is 14 residues. Germline loops: CDR1 LNHDA, CDR2 SQIVND (reference sequence). CDR3 in DNA: TGTGCCAGTAGTCCACTACGACAGAACAATGAGCAGTTCTTC. It yields the protein CASSPLRQNNEQFF. Full variable domain (rest looked up from reference TRBV19 and TRBJ2-1): DGGITQSPKYLFRKEGQNVTLSCEQNLNHDAMYWYRQDPGQGLRLIYYSQIVNDFQKGDIAEGYSVSREKKESFPLTVTSAQKNPTAFYLCASSPLRQNNEQFFGPGTRLTVL.

The chain employs TRBV19 and TRBJ1-3, with a tentative D call TRBD1 (6 bases). The CDR3 is 14 amino acids. In germline, CDR1 is LNHDA, CDR2 SQIVND (reference sequence). V was trimmed by 2 bases and J by 2 bases, leaving 7 bases between them. The CDR3 DNA sequence: TGTGCCAGTAGTATACCAGGGGCTGGAAACACCATATATTTT. Translating gives CASSIPGAGNTIYF.

As to this clone: At one of its ends the junction is not consistent with the germline gene, which may arise from a read error. V gene TRBV6-2 or TRBV6-3 combines with J gene TRBJ2-5; D is unclear. Germline CDR1 reads MNHEY; CDR2 reads SVGEGT. This CDR3 has 15 residues. CDR3 sequence (DNA): TGTGCCAGCAGTTACGCCCCCGCGGCCCAAGGGACCCAGTACTTC. Its translation: CASSYAPAAQGTQYF.

The V call is TRBV4-1, the J call TRBJ2-3; the D gene is possibly TRBD2 (7 bases). V lost 10 bases to trimming and J lost 8 bases, with 13 bases between them. Germline V gives CDR1 MGHRA, CDR2 YSYEKL. CDR3 size: 11 residues. CDR3 nucleotide sequence: TGCGCCATCCGGGGGGCGGGTACGCAGTATTTT. It is translated as CAIRGAGTQYF.

This chain uses TRBV9 with TRBJ1-6, with a tentative D call TRBD1 (5 bases). V was shortened by 0 bases and J by 7 bases, with 11 bases between the two germline ends. Germline V gives CDR1 SGDLS, CDR2 YYNGEE. The CDR3 totals 15 residues. The CDR3 DNA follows: TGTGCCAGCAGCGTAGAAGGGGCAGGGAATTCACCCCTCCACTTT. Encoded protein: CASSVEGAGNSPLHF.

This clone has a handful of counts. The V and J genes are TRBV2 and TRBJ2-3; 8 bases agree with TRBD2. Germline lookup yields CDR1 SNHLY and CDR2 FYNNEI. There are 14 residues in the CDR3. The V and J ends lost 10 bases and 6 bases, in that order; junction bases with no gene match: 12. CDR3 protein: CATTGNGGADTQYF. In DNA, the CDR3 is TGTGCCACCACCGGTAACGGGGGGGCTGATACGCAGTATTTT.

V usage is TRBV5-1 and J usage is TRBJ2-7, with D maybe TRBD2 (7 bases). V was cut by 2 bases and J by 1 base, with 13 bases left in between. The CDR3 runs to 15 residues. Germline CDR1 is SGHRS and CDR2 is YFSETQ. CDR3 sequence reads: CASSFSGGQSYEQYF. The CDR3 region has the DNA TGCGCCAGCAGCTTTTCCGGGGGGCAATCCTACGAGCAGTACTTC.

This clone was detected only once. The chain links TRBV4-3 to TRBJ2-4; 9 nucleotides match TRBD2. With 0 bases clipped from V and 0 bases from J, the junction kept 6 bases outside the gene matches. Germline CDR1 is LGHNA and CDR2 is YSLEER. The CDR3 contains 18 residues. The CDR3 region is CASSQDGAGGLAKNIQYF. CDR3 bases: TGCGCCAGCAGCCAAGATGGGGCGGGGGGGCTAGCCAAAAACATTCAGTACTTC.

This chain uses TRBV21-1 with TRBJ1-1. TRBV21-1 has pseudogene status. CDR3 length equals 12 residues. The CDR3 spells CASSKVPLVAFF. The DNA for the CDR3 is TGTGCCAGCAGCAAAGTCCCTCTAGTGGCTTTCTTT.

The chain couples TRBV7-9 to TRBJ2-1; possibly TRBD1 for D (5 bases). Looked up from germline, CDR1 is SEHNR and CDR2 is FQNEAQ (reference sequence). V was pared by 1 base and J by 3 bases, with 13 bases between. The CDR3 has 16 amino acids. This CDR3 is CASSLEKGAVYNEQFF. The CDR3 coding sequence is TGTGCCAGCAGCTTAGAAAAAGGGGCGGTCTACAATGAGCAGTTCTTC.

This sequence joins TRBV7-4 and TRBJ1-3, with a weak D call TRBD1 (5 bases). The CDR3 covers 13 residues. With 4 bases removed from V and 10 bases from J, the gap between germline ends came to 14 bases. The germline V gene encodes CDR1 SGHVT and CDR2 SQSDAQ. The CDR3 bases are TGTGCCAGCAGCTGCCGATGGGAGGGGACCATATATTTT. This sequence encodes CASSCRWEGTIYF.